This T cell receptor beta chain was sequenced in a study of blood T cell repertoires in COVID-19. Participants were aged about 18 to 89 years from 20 to 30 US areas. CDR3 length: 17 amino acids. CDR1 is MNHEY, CDR2 SVGEGT, per germline. V was shortened by 2 bases and J by 0 bases, with 16 bases between the two germline ends. The repertoire was sequenced with immunoSEQ multiplex PCR; TCRdb's copy has only in-frame clones and lacks some. The data hold 110,000 to 150,000 clones, with approximately 80% observed a single time. This clone was seen just once. This sequence was found in a woman younger than 30 who had been exposed to COVID-19. The genes are TRBV6-2 or TRBV6-3 and TRBJ1-1; maybe TRBD1 (6 bases). The specimen was PBMCs or T cells enriched from blood (not recorded which). The CDR3 region has the DNA TGTGCCAGCAGTTACACCCCGACAGGTACCATGAACACTGAAGCTTTCTTT. This encodes CASSYTPTGTMNTEAFF.